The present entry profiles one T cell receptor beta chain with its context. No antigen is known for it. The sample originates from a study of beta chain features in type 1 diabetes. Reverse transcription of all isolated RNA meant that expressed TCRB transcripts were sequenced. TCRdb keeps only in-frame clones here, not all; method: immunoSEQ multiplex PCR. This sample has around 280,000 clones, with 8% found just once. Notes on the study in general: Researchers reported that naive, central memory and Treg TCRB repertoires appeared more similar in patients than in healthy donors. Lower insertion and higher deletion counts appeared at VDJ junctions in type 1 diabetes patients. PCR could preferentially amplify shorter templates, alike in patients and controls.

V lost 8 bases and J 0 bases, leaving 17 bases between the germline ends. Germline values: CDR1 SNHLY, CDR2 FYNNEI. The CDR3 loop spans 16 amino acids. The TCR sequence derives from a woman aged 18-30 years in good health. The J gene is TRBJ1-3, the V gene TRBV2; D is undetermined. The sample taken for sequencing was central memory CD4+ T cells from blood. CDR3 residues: CASCGTVADSGNTIYF. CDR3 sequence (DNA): TGTGCCAGCTGTGGCACGGTCGCGGACTCTGGAAACACCATATATTTT.